The T cell receptor beta chain under discussion was sequenced for a study of T cells in Graves' hyperthyroidism and ophthalmopathy. No progression to ophthalmopathy during 18 months of follow-up defined stable disease. Uncontrolled infection, other autoimmune disease, pregnancy and lactation each barred patients from inclusion. PBMCs came from less than 11 ml fresh peripheral blood. Amplification of TCR beta CDR3 regions used RNA as the template. The TCR CDR3 was amplified in a first-round RT-PCR using the HTBI primer set. Via MiXCR, TCRdb re-called the multiplex PCR reads, giving one row per CDR3 protein. The data hold over 700,000 distinct CDR3 sequences, with 38% observed a single time. The CDR3 has 9 amino acids, counting both end residues. From germline, CDR1 is SGDLS and CDR2 YYNGEE. Concerning this clonotype: The conserved phenylalanine or tryptophan normally closing the CDR3 is absent here, so this likely arose from a read error. The DNA is omitted, as the CDR3 cannot be located on it reliably, and the CDR3 follows TCRdb's listing.

This clonotype originated in a man between 18 and 35 years old with Graves' hyperthyroidism. The sequencing sample was made of blood. V is TRBV9 and J is TRBJ1-6; no DNA check was done on the table's D call, TRBD1. CDR3 amino acids: CASSVAGAS.